The rows below give T cell receptor beta chains drawn from one sample of a study of beta chain features in type 1 diabetes. Clones were sequenced by immunoSEQ multiplex PCR, and TCRdb holds only the in-frame ones, with some missing. The sample lists around 290,000 clones, 8% occurring once. Sequencing was done on a sample of central memory CD4+ T cells from blood. The source of these receptors is a woman aged 18-29 years in good health. Both conserved end residues are part of each CDR3. A D gene is named only where the DNA matches it firmly. Not all rows give a size; the values are once, few, many and, for expanded clones, a class.

>TRBD1|TRBV25-1|TRBJ1-6|NA
CASSDHTGAINSPLHF
TGTGCCAGCAGTGATCATACAGGGGCCATTAATTCACCCCTCCACTTT
>NA|TRBV7-9|TRBJ1-3|NA
CASSLSQASGNTIYF
TGTGCCAGCAGCCTTAGCCAAGCGTCTGGAAACACCATATATTTT
>NA|TRBV14|TRBJ2-3|few
CASSQEPATSHTQYF
TGTGCCAGCAGCCAAGAACCCGCTACTTCGCATACGCAGTATTTT
>NA|TRBV2|TRBJ2-3|NA
CASSRRQGGADTQYF
TGTGCCAGCAGCCGGAGACAGGGAGGGGCAGATACGCAGTATTTT
>NA|TRBV2|TRBJ1-6|many
CASVWTENSPLHF
TGTGCCAGCGTCTGGACAGAAAATTCACCCCTCCACTTT
>NA|TRBV4-2|TRBJ2-2|NA
CASSQVLAGLTGELFF
TGTGCCAGCAGCCAAGTCCTGGCGGGTCTTACCGGGGAGCTGTTTTTT
>NA|TRBV7-2|TRBJ2-3|few
CATGAADTQYF
TGTGCCACCGGGGCCGCAGATACGCAGTATTTT
>NA|TRBV20-1|TRBJ2-5|NA
CSAKGETQYF
TGCAGTGCTAAGGGTGAGACCCAGTACTTC
>NA|TRBV7-2|TRBJ1-1|NA
CASSLGFGAEAFF
TGTGCCAGCAGCTTAGGATTTGGGGCTGAAGCTTTCTTT
>NA|TRBV7-9|TRBJ2-7|NA
CASRDTGSYEQYF
TGTGCCAGCAGAGACACAGGTTCCTACGAGCAGTACTTC
>NA|TRBV14|TRBJ2-5|few
CASRDRAYQETQYF
TGTGCCAGCAGGGATCGGGCCTACCAAGAGACCCAGTACTTC
>NA|TRBV7-2|TRBJ2-2|NA
CASNPTGGANTGELFF
TGTGCCAGCAACCCTACGGGTGGGGCGAACACCGGGGAGCTGTTTTTT
>NA|TRBV13|TRBJ1-1|NA
CASSLGLYTEAFF
TGTGCCAGCAGCTTAGGGTTATACACTGAAGCTTTCTTT
>NA|TRBV11-2|TRBJ2-3|NA
CASSQDFGTDTQYF
TGTGCCAGCAGCCAAGACTTCGGGACAGATACGCAGTATTTT
>NA|TRBV5-1|TRBJ1-5|few
CASSREGNQPQHF
TGCGCCAGCAGCCGAGAGGGCAATCAGCCCCAGCATTTT
>NA|TRBV7-3|TRBJ1-5|few
CASSLGKDRTHNQPQHF
TGTGCCAGCAGCTTAGGGAAGGACCGAACCCACAATCAGCCCCAGCATTTT
>NA|TRBV11-2|TRBJ2-1|NA
CASSPFYNEQFF
TGTGCCAGCAGCCCGTTTTACAATGAGCAGTTCTTC
>TRBD1|TRBV9|TRBJ1-6|NA
CASSPRDRGYNSPLHF
TGTGCCAGCAGCCCGCGGGACAGGGGCTATAATTCACCCCTCCACTTT
>NA|TRBV7-8|TRBJ2-3|many
CASSSPTDTQYF
TGTGCCAGCAGCTCCCCCACAGATACGCAGTATTTT
>NA|TRBV4-2|TRBJ2-3|NA
CASSQGGTSTDTQYF
TGTGCCAGCAGCCAAGGGGGGACTAGCACAGATACGCAGTATTTT
>NA|TRBV9|TRBJ2-3|few
CASSPQRDTQYF
TGTGCCAGCAGCCCCCAACGAGATACGCAGTATTTT
>TRBD1|TRBV29-1|TRBJ1-1|NA
CSVADRENTEAFF
TGCAGCGTTGCGGACAGGGAGAACACTGAAGCTTTCTTT
>TRBD1|TRBV28|TRBJ2-4|many
CASSDRAAKNIQYF
TGTGCCAGCAGTGACAGGGCGGCCAAAAACATTCAGTACTTC
>NA|TRBV5-1|TRBJ1-1|NA
CASRDQQNTEAFF
TGCGCCAGCAGGGACCAACAAAACACTGAAGCTTTCTTT
>NA|TRBV6-5|TRBJ1-1|few
CASSSPYRVENTEAFF
TGTGCCAGCAGTTCCCCTTATAGGGTGGAGAACACTGAAGCTTTCTTT
>NA|TRBV4-2|TRBJ2-1|NA
CASSPGWETVDEQFF
TGTGCCAGCTCGCCGGGGTGGGAGACTGTCGATGAGCAGTTCTTC
>NA|TRBV5-4|TRBJ1-6|many
CASSFGTRGSPLHF
TGTGCCAGCAGCTTCGGGACTCGGGGTTCACCCCTCCACTTT
>NA|TRBV7-2|TRBJ1-4|few
CASSVAGTGGEKLFF
TGTGCCAGCAGCGTAGCCGGGACCGGGGGTGAAAAACTGTTTTTT
>TRBD1|TRBV5-1|TRBJ1-2|few
CASSGTGASNGYTF
TGCGCCAGCTCCGGGACAGGGGCCTCAAATGGCTACACCTTC
>NA|TRBV5-4|TRBJ2-7|NA
CASSLGPGHNYEQYF
TGTGCCAGCAGCTTGGGGCCCGGACATAACTACGAGCAGTACTTC
>NA|TRBV5-1|TRBJ2-2|NA
CASSEVVAANTGELFF
TGCGCCAGCAGCGAAGTGGTAGCAGCGAACACCGGGGAGCTGTTTTTT
>NA|TRBV4-2|TRBJ2-7|NA
CASSQALAPEQYF
TGTGCCAGCAGCCAAGCCCTAGCTCCCGAGCAGTACTTC
>TRBD2|TRBV11-3|TRBJ2-5|NA
CASSLTSGRARETQYF
TGTGCCAGCAGCTTGACTAGCGGGAGGGCCCGGGAGACCCAGTACTTC
>TRBD2|TRBV6-6|TRBJ2-5|few
CASSYGSGRLGETQYF
TGTGCCAGCAGTTACGGGAGCGGGAGGCTAGGGGAGACCCAGTACTTC
>TRBD1|TRBV5-1|TRBJ1-1|NA
CASSVGQGGVKAFF
TGCGCCAGCAGTGTGGGACAGGGAGGGGTAAAAGCTTTCTTT
>NA|TRBV5-6|TRBJ2-7|NA
CASSPSLSSYEQYF
TGTGCCAGCAGCCCCAGTCTTAGCTCCTACGAGCAGTACTTC
>NA|TRBV9|TRBJ2-1|few
CASSLIGKGEQFF
TGTGCCAGCAGCTTGATCGGGAAGGGAGAGCAGTTCTTC
>NA|TRBV19|TRBJ1-1|NA
CASSTQGNTEAFF
TGTGCCAGTAGTACCCAGGGCAACACTGAAGCTTTCTTT
>NA|TRBV19|TRBJ2-7|few
CASSMGDEQYF
TGTGCCAGTAGTATGGGGGACGAGCAGTACTTC
>NA|TRBV27|TRBJ1-1|NA
CASSGYDKPTEAFF
TGTGCCAGCAGTGGATATGACAAACCCACTGAAGCTTTCTTT
>NA|TRBV6-5|TRBJ1-5|many
CASRPSWSSNQPQHF
TGTGCCAGCAGGCCCTCTTGGTCGAGCAATCAGCCCCAGCATTTT